The source of this T cell receptor (beta chain) is a study of chemoradiotherapy in HPV16-positive cancers. Here immunoSEQ multiplex PCR was the method, and the copy in TCRdb shows in-frame clones only, minus some. The table has 6,500 to 8,500 clones, 75% to 85% seen once. The CDR3 consists of 14 residues. Germline V gene sequence: CDR1 GTSNPN, CDR2 SVGIG (reference sequence). The V gene lost 1 base and the J gene lost 8 bases, with 17 bases spanning the gap. Material: tumor tissue, obtained from a patient who underwent chemoradiotherapy. The rearrangement joins TRBV30 to TRBJ1-2; D uncertain. This receptor was identified in a human donor with HPV-associated anogenital cancer. The CDR3 spells CAWSAFLDQEGYTF. The DNA of the CDR3 is TGTGCCTGGAGTGCCTTTTTAGATCAAGAGGGCTACACCTTC.